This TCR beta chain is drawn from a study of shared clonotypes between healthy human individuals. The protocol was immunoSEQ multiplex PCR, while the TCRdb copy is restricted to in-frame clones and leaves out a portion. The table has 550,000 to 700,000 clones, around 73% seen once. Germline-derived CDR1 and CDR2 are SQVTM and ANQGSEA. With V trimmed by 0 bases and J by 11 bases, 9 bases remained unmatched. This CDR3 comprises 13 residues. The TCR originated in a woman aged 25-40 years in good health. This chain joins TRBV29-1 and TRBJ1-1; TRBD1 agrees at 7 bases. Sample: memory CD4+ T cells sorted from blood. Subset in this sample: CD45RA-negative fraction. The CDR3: CSVEDYEGARAFF. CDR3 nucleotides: TGCAGCGTTGAAGATTACGAGGGGGCGAGGGCTTTCTTT.